This T cell receptor (beta chain) was sequenced during a study of cytomegalovirus exposure and HLA in healthy donors. V was pared by 0 bases and J by 3 bases, with 15 bases between. The CDR3 runs to 16 residues. Germline V lookup: CDR1 MGHRA, CDR2 YSYEKL. Worth noting for this clone: Antigen: not known.

In the PCR, 60 Vbeta and 13 Jbeta primers were used. TCRdb's copy holds only in-frame clones and misses some; the assay was immunoSEQ multiplex PCR. Here the sample spans 200,000 to 250,000 clones, over 65% being singletons. Study-level findings and limits: Immune exposure information comprised only CMV serostatus. In a later analysis, specific HLA alleles were associated with approximately 17,000 TCR beta sequences at a 0.05 false discovery rate. Cytomegalovirus status was reportedly diagnosed by the classifier with high specificity and sensitivity.

V usage is TRBV4-1 and J usage is TRBJ2-7; TRBD2 is a possible D gene (7 bases). The origin of this receptor is a woman aged 55-70 years in good health and CMV-seropositive. The sequencing input was PBMCs. Written as DNA, the CDR3 is TGCGCCAGCAGCCAAGATTGGCGGGGGCCAAGCTACGAGCAGTACTTC. Translation gives CASSQDWRGPSYEQYF.